This TCR beta chain was recovered during a study of blood T cell repertoires in COVID-19. Study in general: Some COVID-19 samples were acute and others convalescent; all came from the United States, Italy and Spain.

The CDR3 is 13 amino acids. Germline values: CDR1 LGHDT, CDR2 YNNKEL (reference sequence). V was shortened by 6 bases and J by 2 bases, with 10 bases between the two germline ends. Authors' data handling: Nucleated cell counts were estimated from reference gene primer amplification. Produced via immunoSEQ multiplex PCR; TCRdb's table is partial and in-frame only. V and J calls and clone size come straight from that table; D and trimming were deduced from the DNA. The table lists just over 75,000 clones, around nine tenths of them singletons. The sample was peripheral blood. The clonotype comes from a woman at least 80 years old with active or convalescent COVID-19. This sequence joins TRBV3-1 (or the pseudogene TRBV3-2) and TRBJ1-1, with D possibly matching TRBD1 (5 bases). The CDR3 sequence: CASSPGINTEAFF. CDR3 nucleotides: TGTGCCAGCAGTCCAGGGATTAACACTGAAGCTTTCTTT.